This passage covers 25 T cell receptor beta chains from one sample sequenced in a study of T cells in Graves' hyperthyroidism and ophthalmopathy. It was RNA transcripts that yielded the amplified TCR beta CDR3 regions. The HTBI set primed first-round TCR CDR3 RT-PCR. TCRdb called the multiplex PCR reads again in MiXCR, with one record for every CDR3 protein. The data hold approximately 500,000 distinct CDR3 sequences, with around 42% observed a single time. The sequencing sample was made of peripheral blood or thyroid tissue (not recorded which). The receptor set was obtained from a woman younger than 30 with Graves' hyperthyroidism.

J is TRBJ2-2 and V is TRBV6-5; D possibly corresponds to TRBD1 (6 bases). The CDR3 is 14 residues long. Germline CDR1 is MNHEY and CDR2 is SVGAGI. Trimming took off 5 bases at V and 6 bases at J, with 13 bases between the two ends. CDR3 sequence reads: CASSPRTEPGELFF. CDR3 sequence (DNA): TGTGCCAGCAGTCCCCGGACAGAGCCCGGGGAGCTGTTTTTT.

As concerns this clonotype: A read error may explain this, as a much larger clone is one base away. The chain has TRBV6-1 and TRBJ2-7, with no clear D. The CDR3 spans 15 residues. Germline CDR1 reads MNHNS; CDR2 reads SASEGT. The DNA of the CDR3 is TGTGCCGGCAGTGAAGTTGTAGCCAGCTCCTACGAGCAGTACTTC. Translation: CAGSEVVASSYEQYF.

Only a few counts were recorded for this clonotype. The rearrangement links TRBV7-8 to TRBJ2-7, with D unresolved. Per germline, CDR1 SGHVS and CDR2 FQNEAQ. The CDR3 consists of 15 residues. The V end lost 5 bases, the J end lost 0 bases, and 14 bases lay between the germline ends. CDR3 nucleotides: TGTGCCAGCAGCCCCCTCATTGACTTCTCCTACGAGCAGTACTTC. Translated, it gives CASSPLIDFSYEQYF.

In this sample, this clonotype is medium-sized. The rearrangement uses TRBV9 and TRBJ1-6; the D gene is possibly TRBD1 (6 bases). The V and J ends lost 6 bases and 7 bases respectively, with 17 bases between them. This CDR3 region has 15 residues. CDR1 is SGDLS and CDR2 is YYNGEE in the germline V gene. The CDR3 sequence: CASNTQQGRNSPLHF. CDR3 DNA sequence: TGTGCCAGCAACACGCAACAGGGCAGGAATTCACCCCTCCACTTT.

On this clonotype: A junction boundary mismatches the germline segment, possibly from a read error. As DNA, the CDR3 is TGTGCCAGCACGATAGGGGGGGCCTCTGAAGCTTACTTT. It is translated as CASTIGGASEAYF. The chain is built from TRBV6-6 and TRBJ1-1, with D perhaps matching TRBD1 (6 bases). Germline CDR1 is MNHNY and CDR2 is SVGAGI (reference sequence). The CDR3 covers 13 residues.

This clonotype was picked up many times. This chain links TRBV7-9 with TRBJ2-7; tentatively, D is TRBD1 (6 bases). The CDR3 is made up of 15 amino acids. The germline gives CDR1 SEHNR, CDR2 FQNEAQ (reference sequence). Deletions cut 5 bases from V and 7 bases from J, with 21 bases between. The CDR3 spells CASSRTQGNAWEQYF. The CDR3 coding sequence is TGTGCCAGCAGCCGCACACAGGGAAATGCGTGGGAGCAGTACTTC.

For this clonotype: The CDR3 carries no conserved terminal phenylalanine or tryptophan, so it likely arises from a read error. The DNA is left out, because the CDR3 cannot be placed on it with certainty; the CDR3 is given as TCRdb lists it. The chain is built from TRBV19 and TRBJ1-6; no DNA check was done on the table's D call, TRBD1. The CDR3 is 12 residues long, counting both termini. Per germline, CDR1 LNHDA and CDR2 SQIVND (reference sequence). This CDR3 reads CASSPRQPQQHY.

There are many counts of this clonotype. The gene calls are TRBV29-1 and TRBJ1-1, with TRBD1 matching 7 bases. The CDR3 runs 11 residues. The V gene's germline CDR1 is SQVTM and CDR2 ANQGSEA. The V segment lost 5 bases and the J segment 7 bases; nucleotides outside the gene matches: 4. CDR3 in DNA: TGCAGCGTTTCAACAGGGGATGAAGCTTTCTTT. Amino acid sequence: CSVSTGDEAFF.

This clonotype was picked up many times. This chain joins TRBV12-3 or TRBV12-4 and TRBJ2-7; 10 positions match TRBD1. The CDR3 totals 14 residues. V lost 6 bases to trimming and J lost 2 bases; unmatched junction nucleotides: 4. The CDR3: CASRLDRGPYEQYF. CDR3 coding DNA: TGTGCCAGCAGGCTCGACAGGGGGCCCTACGAGCAGTACTTC.

This clonotype was found a few times. This rearrangement joins TRBV7-2 to TRBJ2-1; no firm D call. Germline V lookup: CDR1 SGHTA, CDR2 FQGNSA. There are 11 residues in the CDR3. V was trimmed by 5 bases and J by 8 bases, leaving 7 bases between them. The CDR3 sequence: CASSQSDEQFF. In nucleotides, the CDR3 is TGTGCCAGCAGCCAGTCCGATGAGCAGTTCTTC.

The chain combines TRBV2 with TRBJ1-2; 8 nucleotides match TRBD1. The germline V gene encodes CDR1 SNHLY and CDR2 FYNNEI. Losses at the gene ends were 2 bases for V and 4 bases for J; bases not matched to a gene: 6. The CDR3 loop spans 15 amino acids. The CDR3 DNA reads as TGTGCCAGCAGTGAACAGGGGGCGACTTCCTATGGCTACACCTTC. Its translation is CASSEQGATSYGYTF.

This rearrangement joins TRBV29-1 to TRBJ1-6, with a possible D match to TRBD1 (6 bases). The CDR3 spans 14 residues. V was shortened by 5 bases and J by 6 bases, with 14 bases between the two germline ends. In germline, CDR1 is SQVTM, CDR2 ANQGSEA. The CDR3 loop reads CSVRAGAINSPLHF. The CDR3 nucleotides read TGCAGCGTTAGGGCAGGGGCGATTAATTCACCCCTCCACTTT.

The chain joins TRBV7-2 to TRBJ2-3, with D possibly TRBD1 on 6 matching bases. Per the germline V gene, CDR1 is SGHTA and CDR2 is FQGNSA. Trimming took 7 bases from V and 8 from J, leaving 16 bases between them. This CDR3 is built from 13 residues. The CDR3 loop reads CASIRGNDGTQYF. CDR3 in DNA: TGTGCCAGCATAAGGGGGAATGACGGTACGCAGTATTTT.

This chain joins TRBV20-1 and TRBJ2-7, with 8 nucleotides matching TRBD2. This CDR3 has 13 residues. The V segment lost 6 bases and the J segment 5 bases; nucleotides outside the gene matches: 9. Germline CDR1 is DFQATT and CDR2 is SNEGSKA (reference sequence). CDR3 residues: CSASREGRDEQYF. CDR3 nucleotide sequence: TGCAGTGCCAGCCGGGAGGGGCGGGACGAGCAGTACTTC.

The chain employs TRBV5-6 and TRBJ2-7; TRBD2 might be the D (6 bases). Trimming shortened V by 2 bases and J by 3 bases, and 9 bases separated the two germline ends. The V gene's germline CDR1 is SGHDT and CDR2 YYEEEE. The CDR3 consists of 13 residues. The CDR3 reads CASSFGSIYEQYF. CDR3 bases: TGTGCCAGCAGCTTCGGGAGTATCTACGAGCAGTACTTC.

This clonotype was picked up many times. DNA of the CDR3: TGTGCCAGCAGGCTACAAGGGGAGACCCAGTACTTC. It codes for CASRLQGETQYF. This chain connects TRBV2 to TRBJ2-5, with D unresolved. Germline values: CDR1 SNHLY, CDR2 FYNNEI. Deletions cut 6 bases from V and 5 bases from J, with 10 bases between. The CDR3 is 12 residues long.

This clonotype has at least ten counts. The chain couples TRBV2 to TRBJ1-5; D gene uncertain. Germline V lookup: CDR1 SNHLY, CDR2 FYNNEI. The V and J ends lost 6 bases and 0 bases respectively, with 9 bases between them. The CDR3 runs to 14 residues. Here the CDR3 reads CASSKDNSNQPQHF. The CDR3 coding sequence is TGTGCCAGCAGCAAAGACAATAGCAATCAGCCCCAGCATTTT.

This clonotype occurred a few times. This chain uses TRBV5-6 with TRBJ2-1; D ambiguous. There are 14 residues in the CDR3. Germline V gene lookup returns CDR1 SGHDT and CDR2 YYEEEE. With 2 bases removed from V and 4 bases from J, the gap between germline ends came to 10 bases. CDR3 protein: CASSLIDTYNEQFF. DNA of the CDR3: TGTGCCAGCAGCTTAATTGACACGTACAATGAGCAGTTCTTC.

The genes are TRBV18 and TRBJ1-2; no firm D call. V gave up 2 bases and J gave up 0 bases, with 10 bases separating them. Germline loops: CDR1 KGHSH, CDR2 LQKENI. The CDR3 length is 15 residues. In DNA form, the CDR3 reads TGTGCCAGCTCACCAAAAGGCACCACTAACTATGGCTACACCTTC. It specifies CASSPKGTTNYGYTF. The whole variable domain, filled in from reference TRBV18 and TRBJ1-2, reads NAGVMQNPRHLVRRRGQEARLRCSPMKGHSHVYWYRQLPEEGLKFMVYLQKENIIDESGMPKERFSAEFPKEGPSILRIQQVVRGDSAAYFCASSPKGTTNYGYTFGSGTRLTVV.

This clonotype was recorded at least ten times. The gene calls are TRBV29-1 and TRBJ1-2; weak D call: TRBD1 (5 bases). The CDR3 spans 16 residues. Between the trimmed V and J ends, which lost 0 bases and 2 bases, there was a span of 16 bases. Germline values: CDR1 SQVTM, CDR2 ANQGSEA. The CDR3 spells CSVEERTGRANYGYTF. CDR3 nucleotides: TGCAGCGTTGAAGAGAGGACGGGCAGGGCGAACTATGGCTACACCTTC.

This clonotype was seen repeatedly, ten times or more. V is TRBV12-3 or TRBV12-4 and J is TRBJ2-5; D possibly corresponds to TRBD1 (6 bases). Deletions cut 4 bases from V and 0 bases from J, with 12 bases between. The CDR3 consists of 15 residues. The CDR3 here is CASSYPAGDQETQYF. CDR3 DNA: TGTGCCAGCAGTTATCCCGCAGGGGACCAAGAGACCCAGTACTTC.

This clonotype was detected ten times or more. The rearrangement joins TRBV20-1 to TRBJ2-5, with 10 nucleotides matching TRBD2. The CDR3 covers 16 residues. The junction had 8 bases not matched to a gene; V was cut back by 3 bases and J by 1 base. From germline, CDR1 is DFQATT and CDR2 SNEGSKA (reference sequence). CDR3 protein: CSASPSGSYVQETQYF. CDR3 nucleotides: TGCAGTGCTAGTCCTAGCGGGAGTTATGTCCAAGAGACCCAGTACTTC.

This clonotype was observed many times. The chain is built from TRBV29-1 and TRBJ1-2; D unresolved. CDR1 is SQVTM and CDR2 is ANQGSEA in the germline V gene. Trimming pared 3 bases from V and 0 bases from J, leaving 14 bases between. The CDR3 runs to 15 residues. CDR3 region: CSVDLVRTANYGYTF. The CDR3 nucleotides are TGCAGCGTTGATCTTGTCCGTACGGCTAACTATGGCTACACCTTC.

This chain joins TRBV13 and TRBJ1-2, with 7 nucleotides matching TRBD1. Germline lookup yields CDR1 PRHDT and CDR2 FYEKMQ (reference sequence). This CDR3 has 13 residues. Trimming took 5 bases from V and 6 from J; bases not matched to a gene: 6. The CDR3 reads CASSQGQVDGYTF. Here the CDR3 DNA reads TGTGCCAGCAGCCAAGGACAGGTGGATGGCTACACCTTC. Full variable domain (missing parts from reference TRBV13 and TRBJ1-2): AAGVIQSPRHLIKEKRETATLKCYPIPRHDTVYWYQQGPGQDPQFLISFYEKMQSDKGSIPDRFSAQQFSDYHSELNMSSLELGDSALYFCASSQGQVDGYTFGSGTRLTVV.

The gene calls are TRBV6-2 or TRBV6-3 and TRBJ2-2, with TRBD1 matching 7 bases. The germline CDR1 and CDR2 sequences are MNHEY and SVGEGT. With 11 bases clipped from V and 4 bases from J, the junction kept 7 bases outside the gene matches. The CDR3 is 13 amino acids. The CDR3 coding sequence is TGTGCCGGCACGACAGGGCTCACCGGGGAGCTGTTTTTT. This sequence encodes CAGTTGLTGELFF.